This T cell receptor (beta chain) was recovered during a study of radiation and T cells in renal cell carcinoma. CDR3 length: 16 residues. V was pared by 1 base and J by 7 bases, with 5 bases of the junction left unmatched. Germline V gives CDR1 SEHNR, CDR2 FQNEAQ (reference sequence). Sequencing used immunoSEQ multiplex PCR; TCRdb keeps in-frame clones, though not all of them. The sample carries more than 60,000 clones, approximately 82% recorded once. Study results and caveats: In blood, top tumor clones expanded by 2 weeks, shrinking by 4.

Time point described: blood 4 weeks post-SBRT, at nephrectomy. Noted treatment: 15 Gy SBRT to primary tumor, nephrectomy 4 weeks later. After SBRT, blood was collected at 2 and 4 weeks, plus baseline. The tumor was a clear cell renal cell carcinoma. A remark on this clone: No antigen is known for it.

The specimen comprised blood, sampled from a patient whose treatment included radiotherapy and nephrectomy. This TCR derives from a woman aged 60 to 75 with renal cell carcinoma. The chain is built from TRBV7-9 and TRBJ2-1; 12 bases map to TRBD2. CDR3: CASSLGFGLAGNEQFF. In DNA, the CDR3 is TGTGCCAGCAGCTTAGGCTTCGGACTAGCGGGGAATGAGCAGTTCTTC.